The present T cell receptor (beta chain) was sequenced within a study of PD-1 blockade in classical Hodgkin lymphoma. Whole-study context: Patients were treated with nivolumab at 3 mg/kg, and this was given intravenously every 2 weeks. Findings and caveats of the study: Newly diagnosed patients had diversity similar to the baseline diversity of complete responders.

The data were produced by immunoSEQ multiplex PCR, yet TCRdb's version contains in-frame clones alone and is incomplete. The table has about 47,000 clones, 80% seen once. As for this clone: Its antigen is unknown.

Time point of the sample: cycle 4 day 1 (C4D1), after 5 to 7 weeks of nivolumab. Relapses following autologous stem cell transplantation were seen in all patients, with brentuximab vedotin exposure varying. J was trimmed by 6 bases and V by 4 bases; bases with no gene match: 10. The CDR3 extends over 15 amino acids. Germline loops: CDR1 SGHDT, CDR2 YYEEEE. The V call is TRBV5-6, the J call TRBJ1-2; TRBD1 matches 9 bases. This sample comprised peripheral blood mononuclear cells (PBMCs), obtained before the fourth cycle of nivolumab. This sequence was found in a human donor with classical Hodgkin lymphoma. The CDR3 bases are TGTGCCAGCAGCCGAAACGGACAGGGGATAGATGGCTACACCTTC. Encoded protein: CASSRNGQGIDGYTF.